The next 10 T cell receptor beta chains were all read from a single sample in a study of blood T cell repertoires in COVID-19. Sequenced by immunoSEQ multiplex PCR; TCRdb stores in-frame clones only, minus some. In the table there are about 50,000 clones, 70% to 90% of which are singletons. The sample taken for sequencing was peripheral blood. The receptors derive from a human donor in a cohort sampled during active COVID-19.

The CDR3 here is CASSEAEQGNYGYTF. In nucleotides, the CDR3 is TGTGCCAGCAGTGAAGCGGAACAGGGTAACTATGGCTACACCTTC. The chain joins TRBV6-1 to TRBJ1-2, with TRBD1 as a possible D gene (6 bases). Germline CDR1 MNHNS, CDR2 SASEGT. This CDR3 is built from 15 residues. Trimming cost V 0 bases and J 1 base, with 9 bases left between them.

This clone was counted between two and nine times. V gene TRBV10-3 combines with J gene TRBJ2-2, with 9 bases identical to TRBD1. The junction had 13 bases not matched to a gene; V was cut back by 6 bases and J by 5 bases. The CDR3 length is 17 residues. Germline CDR1 ENHRY, CDR2 SYGVKD. Here the CDR3 reads CAIRGGPQGAVTGELFF. The CDR3 bases are TGTGCCATCAGGGGGGGCCCACAGGGGGCAGTTACCGGGGAGCTGTTTTTT.

J is TRBJ2-7 and V is TRBV6-1; 7 positions match TRBD1. The V gene end was trimmed by 4 bases and the J gene end by 0 bases; junction bases not matched to a gene: 9. Germline loops: CDR1 MNHNS, CDR2 SASEGT. This CDR3 region has 16 residues. DNA of the CDR3: TGTGCCAGCAGTGGGAACTGGGACAGAAGCTCCTACGAGCAGTACTTC. This gives the protein CASSGNWDRSSYEQYF.

This clone was observed a few times. The chain recombines TRBV6-2 or TRBV6-3 with TRBJ2-1, with D possibly TRBD2 on 5 matching bases. Germline CDR1 is MNHEY and CDR2 is SVGEGT. V was shortened by 6 bases and J by 0 bases, with 12 bases between the two germline ends. CDR3 length: 15 amino acids. The CDR3 nucleotides read TGTGCCAGCAGCTCCACGGGGAGCTCCTACAATGAGCAGTTCTTC. Amino acids: CASSSTGSSYNEQFF.

V usage is TRBV28 and J usage is TRBJ2-3, with 10 bases identical to TRBD2. V gave up 5 bases and J gave up 4 bases; unmatched junction bases: 9. This CDR3 region has 16 residues. Germline V gene sequence: CDR1 MDHEN, CDR2 SYDVKM. CDR3 DNA: TGTGCCAGCAGTCCCCCGACTAGCGGGTGGGCAGATACGCAGTATTTT. Amino acids: CASSPPTSGWADTQYF.

As DNA, the CDR3 is TGTGCCAGCAGCCGAGGCGGGGGGCCCTATGGCTACACCTTC. Translated: CASSRGGGPYGYTF. The chain uses TRBV3-1 (or the pseudogene TRBV3-2) and TRBJ1-2; D might be TRBD1 (6 bases). The CDR3 runs to 14 residues. Between the trimmed V and J ends, which lost 4 bases and 4 bases, there was a span of 13 bases. Per germline, CDR1 LGHDT and CDR2 YNNKEL (reference sequence).

The chain employs TRBV5-1 and TRBJ2-7, with 12 bases aligning to TRBD2. Germline loops: CDR1 SGHRS, CDR2 YFSETQ. V lost 4 bases, J lost 4 bases, and 6 bases stayed unmatched. The CDR3 covers 15 residues. The CDR3 DNA is TGCGCCAGCAGCCAGACTAGCGGGAGCAGGTACGAGCAGTACTTC. This sequence encodes CASSQTSGSRYEQYF.

The V and J genes are TRBV27 and TRBJ2-1; 14 bases are a match to TRBD2. The CDR3 length is 16 residues. V shed 5 bases and J 8 bases; nucleotides not matched to a gene: 8. Looked up from germline, CDR1 is MNHEY and CDR2 is SMNVEV (reference sequence). CDR3 residues: CASSPRTSGRFDEQFF. The CDR3 nucleotides are TGTGCCAGCAGTCCCCGGACTAGCGGGAGGTTCGATGAGCAGTTCTTC.

V is TRBV18 and J is TRBJ2-2; TRBD2 is a possible D gene (5 bases). Germline V lookup: CDR1 KGHSH, CDR2 LQKENI. The CDR3 length is 16 residues. V was trimmed by 2 bases and J by 0 bases, leaving 10 bases between them. CDR3 nucleotides: TGTGCCAGCTCACCAAGAGAGGGAGCGAACACCGGGGAGCTGTTTTTT. The encoded protein is CASSPREGANTGELFF.

The chain couples TRBV5-4 to TRBJ1-2; D is uncertain. Germline loops: CDR1 SGHNT, CDR2 YYREEE (reference sequence). V was trimmed by 0 bases and J by 7 bases, leaving 16 bases between them. The CDR3 consists of 15 residues. CDR3 coding DNA: TGTGCCAGCAGCTTGGGACTTGGGGAGCTGGGTGGCTACACCTTC. Amino acid sequence: CASSLGLGELGGYTF.